The 16 T cell receptor beta chains presented below share a single source sample, sequenced in a study of control samples from healthy donors and cancer patients. Generated by immunoSEQ multiplex PCR, the TCRdb table keeps only in-frame clones and is missing some. Of 150,000 to 200,000 clones in the sample, 90% to 95% were seen once. The specimen was blood. These receptors were obtained from a woman aged 30 to 39 in good health.

Comment on this clone: The sample holds other DNA sequences that translate to the same CDR3. This sequence joins TRBV5-1 and TRBJ1-1; 8 nucleotides align to TRBD1. In germline, CDR1 is SGHRS, CDR2 YFSETQ. V lost 7 bases, J lost 1 base, and 0 bases stayed unmatched. The CDR3 has 12 residues. The CDR3 DNA reads TGCGCCAGCGGACAGGGGAACACTGAAGCTTTCTTT. This translates into CASGQGNTEAFF.

In its sample, this clone was seen once. This chain joins TRBV3-1 (or the pseudogene TRBV3-2) and TRBJ2-5; TRBD2 matches 7 bases. Germline values: CDR1 LGHDT, CDR2 YNNKEL (reference sequence). The CDR3 is 14 amino acids. V gave up 2 bases and J gave up 5 bases; unmatched junction bases: 5. This CDR3 reads CASSQRGRAETQYF. The CDR3 DNA reads as TGTGCCAGCAGCCAACGTGGGAGGGCGGAGACCCAGTACTTC.

This clone appeared a single time. The chain has TRBV30 and TRBJ1-5, with D possibly being TRBD1 (5 bases). The CDR3 totals 15 residues. Trimming left V 1 base short and J 1 base short, with 11 bases between. The germline V gene encodes CDR1 GTSNPN and CDR2 SVGIG (reference sequence). CDR3 in amino acids: CAWSAGQGSNQPQHF. The CDR3 DNA follows: TGTGCCTGGAGTGCGGGGCAGGGCAGCAATCAGCCCCAGCATTTT.

This clone was seen once. The chain is built from TRBV25-1 and TRBJ1-6; possible D gene TRBD1, 6 bases. V was cut by 4 bases and J by 3 bases, with 7 bases left in between. The V gene's germline CDR1 is MGHDK and CDR2 SYGVNS. This CDR3 contains 14 residues. CDR3 region: CASSGQVYNSPLHF. For the CDR3, the DNA is TGTGCCAGCAGTGGACAGGTCTATAATTCACCCCTCCACTTT.

This chain joins TRBV19 and TRBJ2-1, with 8 bases identical to TRBD2. The V gene's germline CDR1 is LNHDA and CDR2 SQIVND (reference sequence). The CDR3 runs 14 residues. The V gene end was trimmed by 5 bases and the J gene end by 4 bases; junction bases not matched to a gene: 4. The CDR3 here is CASSARLAYNEQFF. The CDR3 DNA follows: TGTGCCAGTAGTGCTAGACTAGCGTACAATGAGCAGTTCTTC. The full variable domain, its missing parts supplied by reference TRBV19 and TRBJ2-1, is DGGITQSPKYLFRKEGQNVTLSCEQNLNHDAMYWYRQDPGQGLRLIYYSQIVNDFQKGDIAEGYSVSREKKESFPLTVTSAQKNPTAFYLCASSARLAYNEQFFGPGTRLTVL.

This clone was seen a single time. The chain uses TRBV18 and TRBJ1-2; D is undetermined. Trimming cost V 2 bases and J 0 bases, with 10 bases left between them. The CDR3 loop spans 15 amino acids. Germline CDR1 reads KGHSH; CDR2 reads LQKENI. The CDR3 DNA follows: TGTGCCAGCTCACCATCTAGGGTTCCTAACTATGGCTACACCTTC. Protein sequence: CASSPSRVPNYGYTF.

The V gene is TRBV4-3, the J gene TRBJ2-1; D is perhaps TRBD1 (6 bases). This CDR3 contains 15 residues. Trimming pared 4 bases from V and 0 bases from J, leaving 10 bases between. The germline V gene has CDR1 LGHNA and CDR2 YSLEER. CDR3: CASSPPDSSYNEQFF. The CDR3 nucleotides are TGCGCCAGCAGCCCCCCGGACAGCTCCTACAATGAGCAGTTCTTC.

The V gene is TRBV4-3, the J gene TRBJ2-1, with 10 bases aligning to TRBD2. Unmatched junction bases numbered 4, after V lost 0 bases and J lost 8 bases. CDR1 and CDR2 (germline): LGHNA, YSLEER. The CDR3 has 15 amino acids. Here the CDR3 reads CASSQEPSGSYEQFF. The CDR3 nucleotides read TGCGCCAGCAGCCAAGAGCCTAGCGGGAGCTATGAGCAGTTCTTC.

The rearrangement links TRBV20-1 to TRBJ1-1; 9 bases are shared with TRBD1. The CDR3 runs 16 residues. Trimming took 3 bases from V and 5 from J; bases not matched to a gene: 13. Per the germline V gene, CDR1 is DFQATT and CDR2 is SNEGSKA (reference sequence). This CDR3 reads CSASRQGGSVRTEAFF. CDR3 DNA sequence: TGCAGTGCTAGTAGACAGGGGGGGAGTGTAAGGACTGAAGCTTTCTTT.

The rearrangement links TRBV2 to TRBJ1-6; unclear D gene. The germline V and J ends were trimmed by 4 bases and 4 bases, with 8 bases remaining between them. CDR1 and CDR2 (germline): SNHLY, FYNNEI. The CDR3 runs 14 residues. CDR3 region: CASSADGYNSPLHF. CDR3 sequence (DNA): TGTGCCAGCAGTGCCGACGGGTATAATTCACCCCTCCACTTT.

This chain's CDR3 is CASSDLPNSGNTIYF. CDR3 bases: TGTGCCAGCAGTGATCTTCCCAACTCTGGAAACACCATATATTTT. The gene calls are TRBV6-1 and TRBJ1-3; no clear D. The CDR3 sequence is 15 residues long. V gave up 3 bases and J gave up 0 bases, with 9 bases separating them. Looked up from germline, CDR1 is MNHNS and CDR2 is SASEGT.

V and J are TRBV9 and TRBJ2-1; 9 positions match TRBD1. The CDR3 sequence is 15 residues long. J gave up 9 bases and V 0 bases, and 7 bases lay outside the gene matches. Germline CDR1 reads SGDLS; CDR2 reads YYNGEE. CDR3: CASSVVGGQGSEQFF. The CDR3 nucleotides are TGTGCCAGCAGCGTAGTTGGGGGACAGGGAAGTGAGCAGTTCTTC.

This clone has only one observation. This chain links TRBV27 with TRBJ1-1; TRBD1 aligns across 9 bases. Germline CDR1 reads MNHEY; CDR2 reads SMNVEV (reference sequence). With 6 bases clipped from V and 4 bases from J, the junction kept 6 bases outside the gene matches. This CDR3 comprises 14 residues. CDR3: CASSPGTGFTEAFF. The CDR3 nucleotides read TGTGCCAGCAGCCCCGGGACAGGGTTCACTGAAGCTTTCTTT.

V gene TRBV15 combines with J gene TRBJ1-2; TRBD1 matches at 10 bases. The CDR3 sequence is 15 residues long. The V segment lost 0 bases and the J segment 8 bases; nucleotides outside the gene matches: 6. Germline V gives CDR1 LNHNV, CDR2 YYDKDF (reference sequence). The CDR3 here is CATSRDRGQGTGYTF. DNA of the CDR3: TGTGCCACCAGCAGAGATCGGGGACAGGGGACGGGCTACACCTTC.

The rearrangement joins TRBV5-1 to TRBJ1-1; D is possibly TRBD1 (5 bases). The CDR3 runs to 15 residues. Germline V lookup: CDR1 SGHRS, CDR2 YFSETQ. V lost 2 bases to trimming and J lost 0 bases, with 11 bases between them. CDR3: CASSFGAGMNTEAFF. Here the CDR3 DNA reads TGCGCCAGCAGCTTCGGGGCAGGGATGAACACTGAAGCTTTCTTT. The full variable domain, with the rest looked up from reference TRBV5-1 and TRBJ1-1, is KAGVTQTPRYLIKTRGQQVTLSCSPISGHRSVSWYQQTPGQGLQFLFEYFSETQRNKGNFPGRFSGRQFSNSRSEMNVSTLELGDSALYLCASSFGAGMNTEAFFGQGTRLTVV.

The V and J genes are TRBV6-1 and TRBJ1-2, with D tentatively TRBD1 (6 bases). This CDR3 comprises 12 residues. Germline V lookup: CDR1 MNHNS, CDR2 SASEGT. V was shortened by 2 bases and J by 8 bases, with 9 bases between the two germline ends. The CDR3 DNA reads as TGTGCCAGCAGTGAACAGGGGCGAGGCTACACCTTC. Amino acid sequence: CASSEQGRGYTF.